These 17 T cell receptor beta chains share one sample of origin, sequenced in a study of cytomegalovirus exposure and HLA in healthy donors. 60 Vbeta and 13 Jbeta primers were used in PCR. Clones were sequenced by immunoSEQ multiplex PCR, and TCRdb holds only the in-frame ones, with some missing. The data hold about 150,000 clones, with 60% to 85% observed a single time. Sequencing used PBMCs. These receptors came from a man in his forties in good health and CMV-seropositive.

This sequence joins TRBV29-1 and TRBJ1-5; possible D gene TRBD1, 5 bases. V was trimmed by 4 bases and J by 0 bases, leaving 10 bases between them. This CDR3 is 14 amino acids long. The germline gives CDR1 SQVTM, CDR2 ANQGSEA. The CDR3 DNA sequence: TGCAGCGTTGGAACAGGCTATAGCAATCAGCCCCAGCATTTT. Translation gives CSVGTGYSNQPQHF.

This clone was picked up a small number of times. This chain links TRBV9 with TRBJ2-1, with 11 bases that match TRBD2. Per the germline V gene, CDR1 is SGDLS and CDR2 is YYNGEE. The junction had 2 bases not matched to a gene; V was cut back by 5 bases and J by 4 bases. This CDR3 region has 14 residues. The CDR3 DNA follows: TGTGCCAGCAGTGGGACTAGCGGATACAATGAGCAGTTCTTC. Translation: CASSGTSGYNEQFF. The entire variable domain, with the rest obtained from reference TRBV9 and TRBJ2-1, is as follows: DSGVTQTPKHLITATGQRVTLRCSPRSGDLSVYWYQQSLDQGLQFLIQYYNGEERAKGNILERFSAQQFPDLHSELNLSSLELGDSALYFCASSGTSGYNEQFFGPGTRLTVL.

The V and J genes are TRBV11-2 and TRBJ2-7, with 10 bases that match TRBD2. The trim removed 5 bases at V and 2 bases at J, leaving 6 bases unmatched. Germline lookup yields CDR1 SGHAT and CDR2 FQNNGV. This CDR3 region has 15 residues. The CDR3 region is CASSDLAGGTYEQYF. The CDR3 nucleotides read TGTGCCAGCAGCGACTTAGCGGGAGGCACCTACGAGCAGTACTTC.

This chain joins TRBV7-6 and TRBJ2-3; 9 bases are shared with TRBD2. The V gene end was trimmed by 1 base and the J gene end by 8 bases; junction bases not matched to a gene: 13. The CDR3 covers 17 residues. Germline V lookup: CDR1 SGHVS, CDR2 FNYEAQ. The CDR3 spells CASSLEPSGTSHGTQYF. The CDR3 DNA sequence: TGTGCCAGCAGCTTAGAGCCTTCTGGGACTAGCCATGGTACGCAGTATTTT.

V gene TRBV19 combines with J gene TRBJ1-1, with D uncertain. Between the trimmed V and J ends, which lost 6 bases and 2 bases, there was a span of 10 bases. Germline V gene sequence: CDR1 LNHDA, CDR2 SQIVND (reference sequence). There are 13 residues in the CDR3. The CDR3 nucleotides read TGTGCCAGTAGGAAGAGGCAAAACACTGAAGCTTTCTTT. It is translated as CASRKRQNTEAFF.

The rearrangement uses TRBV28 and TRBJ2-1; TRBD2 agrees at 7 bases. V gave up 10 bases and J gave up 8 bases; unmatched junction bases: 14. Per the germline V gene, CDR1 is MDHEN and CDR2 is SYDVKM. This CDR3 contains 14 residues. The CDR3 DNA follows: TGTGCCATCCAAAGGCGGGGAGGGAGGGATGAGCAGTTCTTC. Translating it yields CAIQRRGGRDEQFF.

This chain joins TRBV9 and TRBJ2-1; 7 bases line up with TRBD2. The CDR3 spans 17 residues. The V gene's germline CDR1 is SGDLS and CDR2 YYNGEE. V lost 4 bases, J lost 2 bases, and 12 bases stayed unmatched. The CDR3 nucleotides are TGTGCCAGCAGCCCCAATCGTCCTAGCGGCGCCTACAATGAGCAGTTCTTC. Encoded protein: CASSPNRPSGAYNEQFF.

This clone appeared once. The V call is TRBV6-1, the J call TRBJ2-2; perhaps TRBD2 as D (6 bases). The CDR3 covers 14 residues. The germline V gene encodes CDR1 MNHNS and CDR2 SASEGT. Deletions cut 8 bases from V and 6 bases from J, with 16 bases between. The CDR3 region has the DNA TGTGCCAGCGGCCGGGACTGGTCGCCCGGGGAGCTGTTTTTT. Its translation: CASGRDWSPGELFF.

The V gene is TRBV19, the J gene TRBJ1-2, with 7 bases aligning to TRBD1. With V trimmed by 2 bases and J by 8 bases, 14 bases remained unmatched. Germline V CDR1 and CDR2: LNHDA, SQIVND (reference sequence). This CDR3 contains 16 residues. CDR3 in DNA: TGTGCCAGTAGTATACGCCCGTCCGGGACAGAAGAGGGCTACACCTTC. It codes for CASSIRPSGTEEGYTF.

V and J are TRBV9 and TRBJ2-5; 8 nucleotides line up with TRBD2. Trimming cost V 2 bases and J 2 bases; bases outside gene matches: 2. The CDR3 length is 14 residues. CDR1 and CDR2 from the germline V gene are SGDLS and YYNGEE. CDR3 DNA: TGTGCCAGCAGCGTGTTAGCGGGGCAAGAGACCCAGTACTTC. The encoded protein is CASSVLAGQETQYF.

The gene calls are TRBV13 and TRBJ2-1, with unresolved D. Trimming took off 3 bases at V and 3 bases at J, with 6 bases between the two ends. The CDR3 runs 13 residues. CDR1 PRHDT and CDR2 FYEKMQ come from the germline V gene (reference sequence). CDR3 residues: CASSLSYYNEQFF. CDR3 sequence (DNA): TGTGCCAGCAGCTTGTCTTACTACAATGAGCAGTTCTTC.

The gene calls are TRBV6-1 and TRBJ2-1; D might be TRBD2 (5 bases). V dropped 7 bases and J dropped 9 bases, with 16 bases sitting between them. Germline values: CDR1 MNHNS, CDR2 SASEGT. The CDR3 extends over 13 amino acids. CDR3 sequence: CASMREGGSEQFF. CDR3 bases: TGTGCCAGCATGAGGGAAGGAGGATCTGAGCAGTTCTTC.

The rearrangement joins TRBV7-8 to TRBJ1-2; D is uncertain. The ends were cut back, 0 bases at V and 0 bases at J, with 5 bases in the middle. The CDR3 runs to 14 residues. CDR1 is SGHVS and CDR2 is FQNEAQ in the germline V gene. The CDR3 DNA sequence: TGTGCCAGCAGCTTAGCGCGAGCTAACTATGGCTACACCTTC. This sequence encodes CASSLARANYGYTF.

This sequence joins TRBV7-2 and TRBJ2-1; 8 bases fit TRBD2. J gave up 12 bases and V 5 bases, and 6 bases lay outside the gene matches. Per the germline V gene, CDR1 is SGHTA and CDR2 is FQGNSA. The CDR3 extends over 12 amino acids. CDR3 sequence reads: CASSIPGGGQFF. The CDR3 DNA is TGTGCCAGCAGCATTCCGGGAGGGGGGCAGTTCTTC.

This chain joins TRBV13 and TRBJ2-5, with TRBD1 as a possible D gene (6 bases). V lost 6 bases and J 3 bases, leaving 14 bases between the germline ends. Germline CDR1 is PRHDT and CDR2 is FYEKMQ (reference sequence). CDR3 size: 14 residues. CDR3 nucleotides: TGTGCCAGCAGAGTCAGGGGATGGGAAGAGACCCAGTACTTC. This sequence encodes CASRVRGWEETQYF. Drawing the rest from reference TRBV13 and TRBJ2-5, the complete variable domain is AAGVIQSPRHLIKEKRETATLKCYPIPRHDTVYWYQQGPGQDPQFLISFYEKMQSDKGSIPDRFSAQQFSDYHSELNMSSLELGDSALYFCASRVRGWEETQYFGPGTRLLVL.

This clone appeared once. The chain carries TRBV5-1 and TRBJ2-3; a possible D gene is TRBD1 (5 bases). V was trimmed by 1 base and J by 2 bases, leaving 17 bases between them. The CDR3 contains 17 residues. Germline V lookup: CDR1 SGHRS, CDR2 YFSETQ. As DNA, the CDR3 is TGCGCCAGCAGCTTGTTGTCAGCCTCCAGGGTCACAGATACGCAGTATTTT. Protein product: CASSLLSASRVTDTQYF.

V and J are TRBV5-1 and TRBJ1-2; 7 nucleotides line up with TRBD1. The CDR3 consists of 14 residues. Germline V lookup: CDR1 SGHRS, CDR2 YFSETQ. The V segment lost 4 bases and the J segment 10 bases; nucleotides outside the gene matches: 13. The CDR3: CASSPPTGTAVYTF. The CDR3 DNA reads TGCGCCAGCAGCCCACCGACAGGGACTGCTGTCTACACCTTC.